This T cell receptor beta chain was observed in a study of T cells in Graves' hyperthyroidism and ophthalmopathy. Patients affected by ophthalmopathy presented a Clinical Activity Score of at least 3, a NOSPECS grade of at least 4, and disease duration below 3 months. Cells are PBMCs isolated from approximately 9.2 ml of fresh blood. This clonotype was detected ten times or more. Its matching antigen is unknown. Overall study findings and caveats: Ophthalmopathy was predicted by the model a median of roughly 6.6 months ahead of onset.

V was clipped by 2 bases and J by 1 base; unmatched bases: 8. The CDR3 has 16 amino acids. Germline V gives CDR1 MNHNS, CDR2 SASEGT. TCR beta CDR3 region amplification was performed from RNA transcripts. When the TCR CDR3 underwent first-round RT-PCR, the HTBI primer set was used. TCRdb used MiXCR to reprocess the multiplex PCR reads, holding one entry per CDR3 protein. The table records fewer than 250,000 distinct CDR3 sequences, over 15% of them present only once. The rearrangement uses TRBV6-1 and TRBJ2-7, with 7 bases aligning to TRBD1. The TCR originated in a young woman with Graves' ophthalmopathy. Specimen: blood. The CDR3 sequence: CASSEFLGQVSYEQYF. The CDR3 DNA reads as TGTGCCAGCAGTGAATTTCTCGGACAGGTATCCTACGAGCAGTACTTC.